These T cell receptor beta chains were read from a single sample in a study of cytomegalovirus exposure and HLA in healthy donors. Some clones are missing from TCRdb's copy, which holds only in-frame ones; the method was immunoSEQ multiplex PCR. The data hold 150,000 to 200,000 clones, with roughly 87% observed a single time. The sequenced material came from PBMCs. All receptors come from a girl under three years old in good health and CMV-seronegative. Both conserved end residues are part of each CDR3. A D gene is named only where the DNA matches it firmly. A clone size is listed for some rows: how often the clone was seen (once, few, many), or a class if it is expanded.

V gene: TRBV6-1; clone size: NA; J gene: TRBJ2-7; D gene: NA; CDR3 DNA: TGTGCCAGCAGTGAAGGGAGACTAGTCTCCTACGAGCAGTACTTC; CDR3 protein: CASSEGRLVSYEQYF
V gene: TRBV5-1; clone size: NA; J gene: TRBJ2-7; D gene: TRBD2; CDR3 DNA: TGCGCCAGGGGGATTAGCGGGGGGGCCGAGAGCTCCTACGAGCAGTACTTC; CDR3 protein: CARGISGGAESSYEQYF
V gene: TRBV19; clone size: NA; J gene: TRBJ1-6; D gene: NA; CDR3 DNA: TGTGCCAGTAGTACCTCCCTGAGCTCCTATAATTCACCCCTCCACTTT; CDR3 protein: CASSTSLSSYNSPLHF
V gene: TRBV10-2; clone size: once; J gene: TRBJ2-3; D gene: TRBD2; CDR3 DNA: TGCGCCAACTGTAGCGGGAGGGCCCCAGATACGCAGTATTTT; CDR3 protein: CANCSGRAPDTQYF
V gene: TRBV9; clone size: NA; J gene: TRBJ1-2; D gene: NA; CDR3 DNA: TGTGCCAGCAGCGCCCACAGGGTAGCAAACTATGGCTACACCTTC; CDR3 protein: CASSAHRVANYGYTF
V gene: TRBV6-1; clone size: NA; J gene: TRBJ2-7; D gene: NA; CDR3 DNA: TGTGCCAGCAGAGGAGGCTATGGTCTTTCCTACGAGCAGTACTTC; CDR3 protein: CASRGGYGLSYEQYF
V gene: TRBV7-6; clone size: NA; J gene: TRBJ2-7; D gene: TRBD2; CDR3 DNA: TGTGCCAGCAGTCTAGCGGGGGGAGGCTACGAGCAGTACTTC; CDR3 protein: CASSLAGGGYEQYF
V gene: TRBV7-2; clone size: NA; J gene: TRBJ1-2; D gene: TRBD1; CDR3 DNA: TGTGCCAGCAGCGGGACAGGGGTCGGTACCTACACCTTC; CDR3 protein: CASSGTGVGTYTF
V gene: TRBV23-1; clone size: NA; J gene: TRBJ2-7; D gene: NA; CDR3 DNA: TGCGCCAGCACCAGCGGCCTACAGGGCAGGTCCTACGAGCAGTACTTC; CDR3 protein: CASTSGLQGRSYEQYF
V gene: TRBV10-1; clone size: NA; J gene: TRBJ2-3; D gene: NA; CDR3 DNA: TGCGCCACCCGCGAGTGGGTCAGCGCAGATACGCAGTATTTT; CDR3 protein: CATREWVSADTQYF
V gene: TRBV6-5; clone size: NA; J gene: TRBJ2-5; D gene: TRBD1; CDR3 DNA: TGTGCCAGCAGCCAACAGACAGGGAGTCAAGAGACCCAGTACTTC; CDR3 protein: CASSQQTGSQETQYF
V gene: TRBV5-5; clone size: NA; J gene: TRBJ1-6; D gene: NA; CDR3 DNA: TGTGCCAGCAGCTTGTCTCCCCTCGCAGGAGCGGACTCACCCCTCCACTTT; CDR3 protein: CASSLSPLAGADSPLHF
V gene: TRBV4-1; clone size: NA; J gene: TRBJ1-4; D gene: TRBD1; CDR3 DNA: TGCGCCAGCAGCCAAGCAGGGGGACTTAGATGGGAAAAACTGTTTTTT; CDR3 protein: CASSQAGGLRWEKLFF
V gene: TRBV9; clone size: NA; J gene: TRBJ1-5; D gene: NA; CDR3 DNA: TGTGCCAGCAGCGCGTCAGGGGTGGGCCAGCCCCAGCATTTT; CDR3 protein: CASSASGVGQPQHF
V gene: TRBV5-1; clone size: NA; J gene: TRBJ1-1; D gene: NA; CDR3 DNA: TGCGCCAGCAGCTTGTTTTCAGGGGATGGGGTGAACACTGAAGCTTTCTTT; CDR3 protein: CASSLFSGDGVNTEAFF
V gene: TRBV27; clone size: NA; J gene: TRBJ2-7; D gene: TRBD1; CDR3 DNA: TGTGCCAGCAGTCCAACGACAGGGGGCTCCCCCTACGAGCAGTACTTC; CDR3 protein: CASSPTTGGSPYEQYF
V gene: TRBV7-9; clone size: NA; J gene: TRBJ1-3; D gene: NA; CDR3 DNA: TGTGCCAGCAGCTCGTACAGGGCTGGAAACACCATATATTTT; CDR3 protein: CASSSYRAGNTIYF
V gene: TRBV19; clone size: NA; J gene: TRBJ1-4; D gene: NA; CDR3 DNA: TGTGCCAGTAGTTCCCGACAGCTTGCAACTAATGAAAAACTGTTTTTT; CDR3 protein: CASSSRQLATNEKLFF
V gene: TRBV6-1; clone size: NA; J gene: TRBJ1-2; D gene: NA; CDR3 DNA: TGTGCCAGCGGGGAGTATGGCTACACCTTC; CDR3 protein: CASGEYGYTF
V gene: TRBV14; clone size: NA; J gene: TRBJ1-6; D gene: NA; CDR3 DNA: TGTGCCAGCAGCCAAGATCGACGGGTCTCCTATAATTCACCCCTCCACTTT; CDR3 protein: CASSQDRRVSYNSPLHF
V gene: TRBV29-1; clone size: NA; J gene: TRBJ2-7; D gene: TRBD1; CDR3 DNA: TGCAGCGTTCGGGGACAGGGTTACGAGCAGTACTTC; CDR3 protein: CSVRGQGYEQYF
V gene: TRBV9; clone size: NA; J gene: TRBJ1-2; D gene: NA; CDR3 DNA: TGTGCCAGCAGCCGCGGGTCCGGCTACACCTTC; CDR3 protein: CASSRGSGYTF
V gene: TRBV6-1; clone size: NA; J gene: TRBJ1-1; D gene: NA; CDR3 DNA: TGTGCCAGCAGTGAAACGGTGAACACTGAAGCTTTCTTT; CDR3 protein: CASSETVNTEAFF
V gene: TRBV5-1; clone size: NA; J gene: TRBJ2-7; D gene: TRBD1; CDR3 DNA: TGCGCCAGCAGCTCAGCTGACAGGGTACACGAGCAGTACTTC; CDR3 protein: CASSSADRVHEQYF
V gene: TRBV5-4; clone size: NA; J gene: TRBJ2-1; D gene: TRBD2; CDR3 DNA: TGTGCCAGCAGCTTGCGCCCCAGCGGGGAGGATGAGCAGTTCTTC; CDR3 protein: CASSLRPSGEDEQFF
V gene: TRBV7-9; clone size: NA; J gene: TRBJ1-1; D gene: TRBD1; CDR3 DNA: TGTGCCAGCAGCCCCTGGTCCGAGGGGGCCGGGACTGAAGCTTTCTTT; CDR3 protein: CASSPWSEGAGTEAFF
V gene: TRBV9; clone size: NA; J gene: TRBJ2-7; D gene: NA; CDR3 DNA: TGTGCCAGCAGCGATCTAGAGGGCGAGCAGTACTTC; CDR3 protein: CASSDLEGEQYF
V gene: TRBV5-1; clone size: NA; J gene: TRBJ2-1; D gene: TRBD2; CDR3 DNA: TGCGCCAGCAGCTTGGGGACCGGGACTAGATTCGATGAGCAGTTCTTC; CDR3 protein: CASSLGTGTRFDEQFF
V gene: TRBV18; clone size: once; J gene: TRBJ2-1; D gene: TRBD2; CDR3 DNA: TGTGCCAGCTCACCTCCTAGTTCCAGCGGGGTATCCTACAATGAGCAGTTCTTC; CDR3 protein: CASSPPSSSGVSYNEQFF
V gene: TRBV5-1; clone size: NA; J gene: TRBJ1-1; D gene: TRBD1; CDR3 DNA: TGCGCCAGCAGCCCAACACAGGGGGCGGACTCGACTGAAGCTTTCTTT; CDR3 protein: CASSPTQGADSTEAFF
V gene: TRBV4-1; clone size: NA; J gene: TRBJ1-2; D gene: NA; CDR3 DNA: TGCGCCAGCAGCCAAGATTTAAGGCAGGGTTTCGTCTATGGCTACACCTTC; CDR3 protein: CASSQDLRQGFVYGYTF
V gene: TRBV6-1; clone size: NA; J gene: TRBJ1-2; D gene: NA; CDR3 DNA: TGTGCCAGCAGGAGCCTCTATGGCTACACCTTC; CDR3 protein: CASRSLYGYTF
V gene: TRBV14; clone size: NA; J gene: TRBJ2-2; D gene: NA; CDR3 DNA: TGTGCCAGCAGCCAAGGTTTTCTAGCCGGGGAGCTGTTTTTT; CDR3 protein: CASSQGFLAGELFF
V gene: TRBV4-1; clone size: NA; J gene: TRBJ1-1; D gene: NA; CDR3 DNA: TGCGCCAGCAGCCCGATTCCACTATCTCGGGTCTTGAACACTGAAGCTTTCTTT; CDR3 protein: CASSPIPLSRVLNTEAFF
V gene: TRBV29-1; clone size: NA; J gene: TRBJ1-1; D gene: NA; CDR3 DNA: TGCAGCGTTGGGCAATTTAACATGAACACTGAAGCTTTCTTT; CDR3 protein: CSVGQFNMNTEAFF
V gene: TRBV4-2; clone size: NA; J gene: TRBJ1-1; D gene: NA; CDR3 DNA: TGTGCCAGCAGCCGGTTGTTCGGCCAGGGGCACACTGAAGCTTTCTTT; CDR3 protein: CASSRLFGQGHTEAFF
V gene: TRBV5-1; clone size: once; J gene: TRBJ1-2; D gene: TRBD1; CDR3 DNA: TGCGCCAGCAGCCAGACAGGGGTCCCTCCCTACTATGGCTACACCTTC; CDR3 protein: CASSQTGVPPYYGYTF
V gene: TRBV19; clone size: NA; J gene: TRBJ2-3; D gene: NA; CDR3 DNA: TGTGCCAGTAGTACTTCGGGGACTCCCACAGATACGCAGTATTTT; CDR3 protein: CASSTSGTPTDTQYF
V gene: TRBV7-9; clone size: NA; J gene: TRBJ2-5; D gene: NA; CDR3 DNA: TGTGCCAGCAGCTTCACAGGTGCCCGGGAGACCCAGTACTTC; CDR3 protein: CASSFTGARETQYF
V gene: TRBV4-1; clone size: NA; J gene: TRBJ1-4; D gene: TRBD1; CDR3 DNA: TGCGCCAGCAGCCAAGCGACAGGGGGAGGTGTGGCGGAAAAACTGTTTTTT; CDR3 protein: CASSQATGGGVAEKLFF
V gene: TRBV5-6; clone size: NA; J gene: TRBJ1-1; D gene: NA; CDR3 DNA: TGTGCCAGCAGCCGTGGGGGGGGGAACACTGAAGCTTTCTTT; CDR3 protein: CASSRGGGNTEAFF
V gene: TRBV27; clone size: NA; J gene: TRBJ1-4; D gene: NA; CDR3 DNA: TGTGCCAGCAGGAGGCGGGAGGAGGGAAAACTGTTTTTT; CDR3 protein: CASRRREEGKLFF
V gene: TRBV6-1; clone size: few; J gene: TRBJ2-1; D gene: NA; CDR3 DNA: TGTGCCAGCAGTGAAGAAGGCAGACTTTACAATGAGCAGTTCTTC; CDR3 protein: CASSEEGRLYNEQFF
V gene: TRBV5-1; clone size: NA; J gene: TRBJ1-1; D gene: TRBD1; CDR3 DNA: TGCGCCAGCAGCCTAGGACAGGGGGGCACTGAAGCTTTCTTT; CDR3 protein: CASSLGQGGTEAFF
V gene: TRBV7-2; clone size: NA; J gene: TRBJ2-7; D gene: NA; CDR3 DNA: TGTGCCAGCAGCTTACGGAGGGCCCCCTACGAGCAGTACTTC; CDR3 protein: CASSLRRAPYEQYF
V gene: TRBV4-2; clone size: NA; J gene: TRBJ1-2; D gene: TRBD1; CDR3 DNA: TGTGCCAGCAGCCAAGCCCGGGACAGTTCTAACTATGGCTACACCTTC; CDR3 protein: CASSQARDSSNYGYTF
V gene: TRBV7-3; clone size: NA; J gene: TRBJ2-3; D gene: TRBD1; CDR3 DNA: TGTGCCAGCAGATTAAACCCCGGGACAGTTATGCAGTATTTT; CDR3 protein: CASRLNPGTVMQYF
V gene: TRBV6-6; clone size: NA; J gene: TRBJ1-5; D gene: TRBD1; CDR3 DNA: TGTGCCAGCAGCTCGGGACAGTATAGCAATCAGCCCCAGCATTTT; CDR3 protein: CASSSGQYSNQPQHF
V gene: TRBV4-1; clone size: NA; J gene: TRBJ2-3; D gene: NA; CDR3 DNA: TGCGCCAGCCAAGCGGTACCCACAGATACGCAGTATTTT; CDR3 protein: CASQAVPTDTQYF
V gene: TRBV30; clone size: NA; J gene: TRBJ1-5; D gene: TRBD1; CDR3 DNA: TGTGCCTGGAGCGTTGCGACAGGGCTCGTTATCTCTGATCAGCCCCAGCATTTT; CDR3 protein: CAWSVATGLVISDQPQHF
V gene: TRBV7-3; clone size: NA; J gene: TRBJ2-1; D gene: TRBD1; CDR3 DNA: TGTGCCAGCAGCTTAACTCGGACAGGCTACAATGAGCAGTTCTTC; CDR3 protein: CASSLTRTGYNEQFF
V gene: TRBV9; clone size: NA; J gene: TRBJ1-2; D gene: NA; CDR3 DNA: TGTGCCAGCAGCGCCAACAGGGTCTCTAACTATGGCTACACCTTC; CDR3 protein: CASSANRVSNYGYTF